A selection of T cell receptor beta chains follows, all from one sample in a study of blood T cell repertoires in COVID-19. Produced via immunoSEQ multiplex PCR; TCRdb's table is partial and in-frame only. There are some 130,000 clones in the sample; 65% to 85% occur only once, and under 2.5% lies in the top ten. The sample was peripheral blood. The receptors shown here come from a man in his 70s with acute or convalescent COVID-19. Both conserved end residues are part of each CDR3. The D gene is left open where the match is weak. Not all rows give a size; the values are once, few, many and, for expanded clones, a class.

>TRBD1|TRBJ1-2|-|TRBV18
CASSPGTAYGYTF
TGTGCCAGCTCACCCGGGACAGCCTATGGCTACACCTTC
>TRBD1|TRBJ1-5|-|TRBV6-6
CASSYPGGAGQPQHF
TGTGCCAGCAGTTACCCAGGGGGCGCGGGTCAGCCCCAGCATTTT
>-|TRBJ1-5|-|TRBV19
CASNTGLGNQPQHF
TGTGCCAGTAATACAGGGCTGGGCAATCAGCCCCAGCATTTT
>TRBD1|TRBJ2-2|-|TRBV4-1
CASSQDLNRGNTGELFF
TGCGCCAGCAGCCAAGATCTGAACAGGGGAAACACCGGGGAGCTGTTTTTT
>-|TRBJ2-7|once|TRBV30
CAWSVSRNEQYF
TGTGCCTGGAGTGTAAGCCGCAACGAGCAGTACTTC
>TRBD2|TRBJ2-3|-|TRBV7-3
CASSRSGSTDTQYF
TGTGCCAGCAGCCGTAGCGGGAGCACAGATACGCAGTATTTT
>-|TRBJ2-6|-|TRBV5-1
CASSLGGSGANVLTF
TGCGCCAGCAGCCTAGGCGGGTCTGGGGCCAACGTCCTGACTTTC
>TRBD1|TRBJ2-7|once|TRBV11-2
CASSSSLPGTGVYEQYF
TGTGCCAGCAGCTCTTCCCTTCCCGGGACAGGGGTATATGAGCAGTACTTC
>TRBD2|TRBJ2-2|-|TRBV29-1
CSASGSNTGELFF
TGCAGCGCTAGCGGGTCGAACACCGGGGAGCTGTTTTTT
>-|TRBJ1-2|-|TRBV20-1
CRGGLNYGYTF
TGCAGGGGAGGCCTTAACTATGGCTACACCTTC
>-|TRBJ1-3|-|TRBV3-1/TRBV3-2
CASSPSSGNTIYF
TGTGCCAGCAGTCCCTCCTCTGGAAACACCATATATTTT
>TRBD2|TRBJ2-7|-|TRBV15
CATSRDGRSDEQYF
TGTGCCACCAGCAGAGACGGGAGGTCGGACGAGCAGTACTTC
>-|TRBJ1-4|-|TRBV5-1
CASSLSSQGSVEKLFF
TGCGCCAGCAGCTTGTCCTCTCAGGGTTCCGTTGAAAAACTGTTTTTT
>-|TRBJ1-1|-|TRBV5-1
CASSVSLESTEAFF
TGCGCCAGCAGCGTGAGCCTGGAGAGCACTGAAGCTTTCTTT
>-|TRBJ1-4|-|TRBV10-2
CASSEPRAAGVRNEKLFF
TGCGCCAGCAGTGAGCCGAGGGCAGCAGGGGTCCGGAATGAAAAACTGTTTTTT
>-|TRBJ1-5|-|TRBV6-5
CASSRGGGQPQHF
TGTGCCAGCAGCCGCGGGGGCGGTCAGCCCCAGCATTTT
>-|TRBJ1-2|-|TRBV5-6
CASSLGPRRPEGYTF
TGTGCCAGCAGCCTCGGACCCAGGAGGCCCGAGGGCTACACCTTC
>TRBD2|TRBJ2-3|-|TRBV5-1
CASSPEGGLAGVTDTQYF
TGCGCCAGCAGCCCGGAGGGGGGTCTAGCGGGTGTCACAGATACGCAGTATTTT